This section outlines one T cell receptor beta chain sequence together with its context. The antigen remains undetermined. Genomic DNA of each subset was evenly split across several immunoSEQ plates. Authors' methods: ImmunoSEQ only sent back junction sequences with no quality scores, so filtering was done differently. TCRdb's table, derived via immunoSEQ multiplex PCR, lists solely in-frame clones and lacks some. The V and J calls and clone size were taken over from that table, and D and trimming were inferred from the DNA. Seen here are fewer than 2.5 million clones, approximately 93% observed once, and the top ten hold roughly 0.39%. Germline V gene data show CDR1 as SGHTA and CDR2 as FQGNSA. The germline V and J ends were trimmed by 5 bases and 0 bases, with 10 bases remaining between them. The length of the CDR3 is 14 residues. The data derive from a study of shared clonotypes between healthy human individuals.

Whole-study findings and limits: Four donors showed sharing of about 4.8% of naive CD4 clonotypes.

The origin of this receptor is a man younger than 35 in good health. Some clones in this sample may be carry-over from other donors' samples. Sequenced: naive CD4+ T cells from PBMCs. The sample's subset: CD45RA+ positively selected. The gene calls are TRBV7-2 and TRBJ1-2; D gene unclear. CDR3: CASSVARANYGYTF. The CDR3 region has the DNA TGTGCCAGCAGCGTTGCTAGAGCTAACTATGGCTACACCTTC.